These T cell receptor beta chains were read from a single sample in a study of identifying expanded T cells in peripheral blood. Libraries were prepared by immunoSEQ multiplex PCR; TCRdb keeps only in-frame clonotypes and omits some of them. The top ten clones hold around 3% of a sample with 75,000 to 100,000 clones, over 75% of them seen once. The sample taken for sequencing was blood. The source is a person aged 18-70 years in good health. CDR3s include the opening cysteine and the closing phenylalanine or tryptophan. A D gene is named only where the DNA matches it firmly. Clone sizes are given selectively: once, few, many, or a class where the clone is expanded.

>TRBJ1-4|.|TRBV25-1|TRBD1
CASSDWTGGSEKLFF
TGTGCCAGCAGTGATTGGACAGGGGGAAGCGAAAAACTGTTTTTT
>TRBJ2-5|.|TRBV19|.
CASSPRGAQETQYF
TGTGCCAGTAGTCCCCGGGGAGCCCAAGAGACCCAGTACTTC
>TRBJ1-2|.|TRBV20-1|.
CSTQGNYGYTF
TGCAGTACACAGGGTAACTATGGCTACACCTTC
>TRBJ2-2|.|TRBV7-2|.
CASSLEAFGELFF
TGTGCCAGCAGCTTAGAAGCTTTCGGGGAGCTGTTTTTT
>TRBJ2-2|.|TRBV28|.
CASSSTRTGGDTGELFF
TGTGCCAGCAGTTCCACGCGGACCGGTGGTGACACCGGGGAGCTGTTTTTT
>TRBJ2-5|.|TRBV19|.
CASSIAGALKTQYF
TGTGCCAGTAGTATAGCGGGGGCTCTAAAGACCCAGTACTTC
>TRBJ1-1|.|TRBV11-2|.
CASSHDYRVVNTEAFF
TGTGCCAGCAGTCACGACTACAGGGTGGTGAACACTGAAGCTTTCTTT
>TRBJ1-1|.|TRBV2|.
CANKGQLNTEAFF
TGTGCCAACAAAGGACAGCTGAACACTGAAGCTTTCTTT
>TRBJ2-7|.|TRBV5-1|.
CASSSTRAYEQYF
TGCGCCAGCAGCTCCACTAGGGCCTACGAGCAGTACTTC
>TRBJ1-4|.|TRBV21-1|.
CASSKEEVTGEQGWNEKLFF
TGTGCCAGCAGCAAAGAGGAGGTAACAGGGGAGCAGGGTTGGAATGAAAAACTGTTTTTT
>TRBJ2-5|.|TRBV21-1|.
CASSAKDGIQETQYF
TGTGCCAGCAGCGCAAAGGACGGTATCCAAGAGACCCAGTACTTC
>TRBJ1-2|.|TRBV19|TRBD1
CASSLQGYGYTF
TGTGCCAGTAGTTTACAGGGGTATGGCTACACCTTC
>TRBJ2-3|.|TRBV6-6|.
CASSYGGVSTDTQYF
TGTGCCAGCAGTTACGGCGGGGTTAGCACAGATACGCAGTATTTT
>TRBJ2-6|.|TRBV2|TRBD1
CASTHDRGFGANVLTF
TGTGCCAGCACCCACGACAGGGGTTTCGGGGCCAACGTCCTGACTTTC
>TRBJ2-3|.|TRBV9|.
CASSVGDSDTQYF
TGTGCCAGCAGCGTGGGGGATTCAGATACGCAGTATTTT
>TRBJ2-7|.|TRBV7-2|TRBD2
CASSLARLAGVEQYF
TGTGCCAGCAGCTTAGCGAGGCTAGCGGGAGTCGAGCAGTACTTC
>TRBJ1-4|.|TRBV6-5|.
CASGNLGATNEKLFF
TGTGCCAGCGGCAACTTAGGTGCAACTAATGAAAAACTGTTTTTT
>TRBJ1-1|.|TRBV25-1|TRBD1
CASRYAGGGTEAFF
TGTGCCAGCAGATACGCAGGGGGGGGAACTGAAGCTTTCTTT
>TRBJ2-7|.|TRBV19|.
CASSASVASYEQYF
TGTGCCAGTAGTGCATCAGTAGCTTCCTACGAGCAGTACTTC
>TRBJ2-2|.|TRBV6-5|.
CASSLYQGELFF
TGTGCCAGCAGTTTGTATCAGGGGGAGCTGTTTTTT
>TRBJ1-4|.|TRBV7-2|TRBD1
CASSPGPGQMNEKLFF
TGTGCCAGCAGCCCGGGACCGGGACAGATGAATGAAAAACTGTTTTTT
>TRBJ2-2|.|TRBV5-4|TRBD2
CASSSGASGYTGELFF
TGTGCCAGCAGCTCTGGGGCTAGCGGCTACACCGGGGAGCTGTTTTTT
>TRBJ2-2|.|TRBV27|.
CASSQWGELFF
TGTGCCAGCAGTCAATGGGGGGAGCTGTTTTTT
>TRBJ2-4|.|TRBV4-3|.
CASSFQGGNIQYF
TGCGCCAGCAGCTTCCAGGGGGGAAACATTCAGTACTTC
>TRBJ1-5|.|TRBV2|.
CASSAPLQPQHF
TGTGCCAGCAGTGCTCCCCTTCAGCCCCAGCATTTT
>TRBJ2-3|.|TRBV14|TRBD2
CASSPRGGTDTQYF
TGTGCCAGCAGCCCCCGGGGGGGGACAGATACGCAGTATTTT
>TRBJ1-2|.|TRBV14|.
CASSELTFGYTF
TGTGCCAGCAGCGAACTGACATTTGGCTACACCTTC
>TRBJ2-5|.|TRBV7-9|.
CASSLGFMETQYF
TGTGCCAGCAGCTTAGGTTTCATGGAGACCCAGTACTTC
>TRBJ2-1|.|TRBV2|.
CATPRVRGEQFF
TGTGCCACCCCCCGGGTCCGCGGGGAGCAGTTCTTC
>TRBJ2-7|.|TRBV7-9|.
CASSSGTPWPYEQYF
TGTGCCAGCAGCTCCGGGACTCCGTGGCCCTACGAGCAGTACTTC
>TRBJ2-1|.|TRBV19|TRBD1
CASSPDRSSYNEQFF
TGTGCCAGTAGTCCGGACAGGAGCTCCTACAATGAGCAGTTCTTC
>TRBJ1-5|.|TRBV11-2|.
CASSQGNSNQPQHF
TGTGCCAGCAGCCAGGGGAATAGCAATCAGCCCCAGCATTTT
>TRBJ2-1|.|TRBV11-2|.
CASSLNRGFDEQFF
TGTGCCAGCAGCTTAAATCGGGGGTTCGATGAGCAGTTCTTC
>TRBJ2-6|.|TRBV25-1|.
CASSEFTGSRGANVLTF
TGTGCCAGCAGTGAATTCACAGGGAGTCGTGGGGCCAACGTCCTGACTTTC
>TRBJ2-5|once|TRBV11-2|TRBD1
CASSLAATGVRETQYF
TGTGCCAGCAGCTTAGCGGCTACAGGGGTTCGAGAGACCCAGTACTTC
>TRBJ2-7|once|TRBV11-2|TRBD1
CASSPLRRQGDYEQYF
TGTGCCAGCAGCCCCCTTAGGAGACAGGGGGACTACGAGCAGTACTTC
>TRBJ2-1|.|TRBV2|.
CASTVGLSYNEQFF
TGTGCCAGCACCGTGGGACTCTCCTACAATGAGCAGTTCTTC
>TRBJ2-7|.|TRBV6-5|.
CASSYSSAVHLYF
TGTGCCAGCAGTTACTCGAGTGCAGTCCATCTCTACTTC
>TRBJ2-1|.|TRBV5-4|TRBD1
CASSRDRTNEQFF
TGTGCCAGCAGCAGGGACAGAACTAATGAGCAGTTCTTC
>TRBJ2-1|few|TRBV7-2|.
CASSSGRLNNEQFF
TGTGCCAGCAGCTCAGGGAGGTTAAACAATGAGCAGTTCTTC
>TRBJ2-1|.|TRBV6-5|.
CASSPRYDVNEQFF
TGTGCCAGCAGTCCCCGCTACGACGTTAATGAGCAGTTCTTC
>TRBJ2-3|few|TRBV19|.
CASSLSYGTDTQYF
TGTGCCAGTAGTCTAAGCTATGGCACAGATACGCAGTATTTT
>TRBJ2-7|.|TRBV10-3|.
CAISSNSYEQYF
TGTGCCATCAGTTCGAACAGCTACGAGCAGTACTTC
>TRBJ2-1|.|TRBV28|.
CAIGGPGNEQFF
TGTGCCATCGGGGGGCCAGGCAATGAGCAGTTCTTC
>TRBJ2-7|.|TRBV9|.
CASSVSGSGASSYEQYF
TGTGCCAGCAGCGTAAGTGGGTCCGGGGCGAGCTCCTACGAGCAGTACTTC
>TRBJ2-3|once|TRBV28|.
CASTRDGSSTDTQYF
TGTGCCAGCACGAGGGACGGATCTAGCACAGATACGCAGTATTTT
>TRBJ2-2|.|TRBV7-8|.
CASSVTENTGELFF
TGTGCCAGCAGCGTCACCGAGAACACCGGGGAGCTGTTTTTT
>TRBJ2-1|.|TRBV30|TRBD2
CAWSVWVGGSYNEQFF
TGTGCCTGGAGTGTATGGGTCGGGGGGTCCTACAATGAGCAGTTCTTC